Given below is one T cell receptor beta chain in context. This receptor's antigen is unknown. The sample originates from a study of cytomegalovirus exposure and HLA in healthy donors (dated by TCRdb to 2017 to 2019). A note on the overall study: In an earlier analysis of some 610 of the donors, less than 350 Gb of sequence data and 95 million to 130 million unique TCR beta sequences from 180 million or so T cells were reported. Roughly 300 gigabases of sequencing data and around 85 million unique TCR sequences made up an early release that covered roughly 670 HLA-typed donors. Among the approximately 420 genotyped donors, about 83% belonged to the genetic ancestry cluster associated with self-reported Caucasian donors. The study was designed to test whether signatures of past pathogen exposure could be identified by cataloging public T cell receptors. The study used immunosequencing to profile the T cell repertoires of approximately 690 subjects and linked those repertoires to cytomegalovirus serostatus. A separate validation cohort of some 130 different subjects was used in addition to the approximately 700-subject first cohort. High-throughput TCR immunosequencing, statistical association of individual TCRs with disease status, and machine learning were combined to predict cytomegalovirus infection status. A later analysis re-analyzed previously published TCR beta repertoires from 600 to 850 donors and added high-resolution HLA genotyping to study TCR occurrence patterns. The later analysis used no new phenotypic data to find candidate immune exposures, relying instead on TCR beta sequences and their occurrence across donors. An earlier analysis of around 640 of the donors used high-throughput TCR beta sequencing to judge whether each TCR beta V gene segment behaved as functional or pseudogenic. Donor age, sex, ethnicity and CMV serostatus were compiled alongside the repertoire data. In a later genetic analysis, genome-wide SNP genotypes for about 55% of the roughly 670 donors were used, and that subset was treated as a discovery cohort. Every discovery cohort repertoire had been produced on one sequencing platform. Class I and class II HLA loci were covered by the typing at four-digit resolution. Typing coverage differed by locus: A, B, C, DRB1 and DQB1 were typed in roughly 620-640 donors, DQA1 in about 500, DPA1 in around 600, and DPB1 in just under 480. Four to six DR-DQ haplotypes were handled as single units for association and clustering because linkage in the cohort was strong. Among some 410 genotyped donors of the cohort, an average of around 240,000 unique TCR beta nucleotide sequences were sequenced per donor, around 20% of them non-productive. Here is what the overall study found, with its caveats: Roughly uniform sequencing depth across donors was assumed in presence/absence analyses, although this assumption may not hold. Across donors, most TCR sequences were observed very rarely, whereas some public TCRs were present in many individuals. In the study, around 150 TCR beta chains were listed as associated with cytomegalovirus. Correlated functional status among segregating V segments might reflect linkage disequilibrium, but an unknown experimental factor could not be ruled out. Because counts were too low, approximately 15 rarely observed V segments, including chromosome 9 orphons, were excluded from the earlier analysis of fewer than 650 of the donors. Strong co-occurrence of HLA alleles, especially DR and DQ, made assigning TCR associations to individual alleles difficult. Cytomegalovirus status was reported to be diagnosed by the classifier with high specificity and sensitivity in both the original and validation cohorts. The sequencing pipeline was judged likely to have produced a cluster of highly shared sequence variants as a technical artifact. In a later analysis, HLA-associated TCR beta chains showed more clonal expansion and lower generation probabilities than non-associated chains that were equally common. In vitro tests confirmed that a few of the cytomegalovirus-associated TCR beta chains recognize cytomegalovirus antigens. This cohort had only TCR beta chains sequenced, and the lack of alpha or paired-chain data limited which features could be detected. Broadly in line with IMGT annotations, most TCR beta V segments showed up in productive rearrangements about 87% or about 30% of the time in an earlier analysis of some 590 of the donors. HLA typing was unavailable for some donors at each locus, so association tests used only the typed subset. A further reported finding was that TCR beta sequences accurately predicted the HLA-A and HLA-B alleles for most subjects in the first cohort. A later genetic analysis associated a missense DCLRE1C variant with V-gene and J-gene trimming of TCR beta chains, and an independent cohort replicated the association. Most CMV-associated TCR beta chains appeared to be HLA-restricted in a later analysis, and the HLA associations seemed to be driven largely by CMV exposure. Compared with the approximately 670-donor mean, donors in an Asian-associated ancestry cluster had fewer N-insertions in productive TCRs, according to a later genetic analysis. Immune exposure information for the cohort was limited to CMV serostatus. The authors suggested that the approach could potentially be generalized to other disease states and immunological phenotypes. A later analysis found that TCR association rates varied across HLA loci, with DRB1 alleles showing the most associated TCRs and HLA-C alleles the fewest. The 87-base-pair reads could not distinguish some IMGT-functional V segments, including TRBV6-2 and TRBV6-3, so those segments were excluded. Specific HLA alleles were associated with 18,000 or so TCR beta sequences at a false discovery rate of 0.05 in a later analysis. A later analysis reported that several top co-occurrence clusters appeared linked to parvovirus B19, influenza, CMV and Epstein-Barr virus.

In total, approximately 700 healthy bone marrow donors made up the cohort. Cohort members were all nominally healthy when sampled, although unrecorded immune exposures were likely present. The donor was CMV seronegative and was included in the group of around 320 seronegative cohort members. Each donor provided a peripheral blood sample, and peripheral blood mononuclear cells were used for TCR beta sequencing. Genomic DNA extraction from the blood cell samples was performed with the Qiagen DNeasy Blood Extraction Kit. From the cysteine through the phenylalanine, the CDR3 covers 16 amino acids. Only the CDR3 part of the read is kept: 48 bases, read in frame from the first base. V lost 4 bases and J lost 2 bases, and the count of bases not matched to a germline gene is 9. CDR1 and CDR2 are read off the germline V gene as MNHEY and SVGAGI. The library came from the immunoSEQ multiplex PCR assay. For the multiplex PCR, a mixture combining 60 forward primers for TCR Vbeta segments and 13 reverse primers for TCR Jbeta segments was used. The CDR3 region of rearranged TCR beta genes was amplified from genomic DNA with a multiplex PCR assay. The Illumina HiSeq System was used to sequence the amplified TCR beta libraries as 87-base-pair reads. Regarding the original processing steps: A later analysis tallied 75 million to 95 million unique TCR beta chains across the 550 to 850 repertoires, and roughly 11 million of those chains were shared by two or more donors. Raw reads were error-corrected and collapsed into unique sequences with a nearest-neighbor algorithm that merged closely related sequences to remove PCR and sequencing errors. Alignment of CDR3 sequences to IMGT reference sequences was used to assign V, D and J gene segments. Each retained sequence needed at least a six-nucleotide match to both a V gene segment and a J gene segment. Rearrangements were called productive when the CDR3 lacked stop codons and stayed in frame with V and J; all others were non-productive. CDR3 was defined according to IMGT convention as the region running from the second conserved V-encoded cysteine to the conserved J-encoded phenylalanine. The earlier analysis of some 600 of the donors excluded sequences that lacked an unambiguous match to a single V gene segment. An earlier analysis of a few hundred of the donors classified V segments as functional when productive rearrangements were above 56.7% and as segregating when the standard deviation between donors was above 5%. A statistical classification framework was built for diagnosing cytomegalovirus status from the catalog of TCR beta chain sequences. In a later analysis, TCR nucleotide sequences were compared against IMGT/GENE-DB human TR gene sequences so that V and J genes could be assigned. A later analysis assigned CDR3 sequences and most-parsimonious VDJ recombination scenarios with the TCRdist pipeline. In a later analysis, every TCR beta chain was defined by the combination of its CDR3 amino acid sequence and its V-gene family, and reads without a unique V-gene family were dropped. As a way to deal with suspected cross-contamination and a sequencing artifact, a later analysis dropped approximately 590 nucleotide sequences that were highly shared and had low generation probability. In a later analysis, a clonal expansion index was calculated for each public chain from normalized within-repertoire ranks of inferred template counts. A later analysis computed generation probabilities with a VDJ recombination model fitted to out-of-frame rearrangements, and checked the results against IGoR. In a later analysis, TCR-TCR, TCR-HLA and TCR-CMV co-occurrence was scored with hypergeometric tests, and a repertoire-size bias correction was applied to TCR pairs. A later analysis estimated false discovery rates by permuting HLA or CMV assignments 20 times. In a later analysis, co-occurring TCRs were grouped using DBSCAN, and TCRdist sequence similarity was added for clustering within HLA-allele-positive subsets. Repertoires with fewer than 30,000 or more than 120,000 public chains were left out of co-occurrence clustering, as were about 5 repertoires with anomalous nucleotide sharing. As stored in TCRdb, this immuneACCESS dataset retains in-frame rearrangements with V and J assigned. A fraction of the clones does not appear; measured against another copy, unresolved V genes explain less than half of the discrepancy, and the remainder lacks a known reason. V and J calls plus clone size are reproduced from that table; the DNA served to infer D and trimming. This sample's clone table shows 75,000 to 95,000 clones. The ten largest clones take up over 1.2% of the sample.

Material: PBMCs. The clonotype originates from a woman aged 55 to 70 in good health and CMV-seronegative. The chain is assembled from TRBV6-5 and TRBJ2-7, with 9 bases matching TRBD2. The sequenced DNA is TGTGCCAGCAGTTTCCAGAGCGGGAGGCTACCCTACGAGCAGTACTTC. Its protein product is CASSFQSGRLPYEQYF.